This T cell receptor (beta chain) emerged from a study of human T cells and chemical hapten exposure. Study in general: The sensitizing agent was 2% DPC, placed on approximately 2 cm by approximately 2 cm of upper inner arm skin. Study findings and constraints: Patch test score was positively correlated with the counts of PT1 expanded TCRs.

Trimming cost V 1 base and J 4 bases, with 10 bases left between them. Per germline, CDR1 SGHVS and CDR2 FQNEAQ. This CDR3 has 15 amino acids. This clonotype was found many times. Its specificity is unknown. TCRdb redid the calling of the RACE reads with MiXCR, one entry per CDR3 protein. The repertoire holds roughly 120,000 distinct CDR3 sequences, with 9.2% as singletons. Time point denoted: patch test 2, 6 weeks after DPC sensitization. The treatment was: therapeutic diphenylcyclopropenone sensitization with weekly scalp DPC. Blood, whole and unfractionated, served as the source for total RNA extraction.

The rearrangement joins TRBV7-8 to TRBJ2-2, with D hard to call. Source: whole blood, taken in connection with sensitization to the hapten diphenylcyclopropenone (DPC). This receptor was identified in a woman in her thirties or forties with alopecia areata. Some clones in this sample may be carry-over from other donors' samples. CDR3 residues: CASSLVQHLTGELFF. CDR3 sequence (DNA): TGTGCCAGCAGCTTAGTACAACACCTCACCGGGGAGCTGTTTTTT.